A single TCR beta chain is shown here with its context. This entry belongs to a study of T-cell reconstitution after alpha-beta-depleted transplantation in children. The CDR3 runs to 16 residues. CDR1 MGHDK and CDR2 SYGVNS come from the germline V gene. Germline trimming cut 5 bases from V and 4 bases from J; bases unmatched to any gene: 11. Preparation of the TCRbeta library involved a method that used unique molecular identifiers. TCRdb processed the PCR reads anew with MiXCR; each CDR3 protein has one entry. The table lists approximately 390,000 distinct CDR3 sequences, roughly a tenth of them singletons.

The J gene is TRBJ2-5, the V gene TRBV25-1; TRBD2 aligns across 9 bases. The receptor's source is a human donor who donated a stem cell graft to a child with acute myeloid leukemia. The input for sequencing was PBMCs from the stem cell graft donor, taken from the stem cell graft. This CDR3 reads CASSKPGLAISETQYF. The CDR3 DNA reads TGTGCCAGCAGTAAACCGGGACTAGCAATATCAGAGACCCAGTACTTC.